One and the same sample provided the 14 T cell receptor beta chains below, sequenced in a study of regulatory T cells in long-lasting Graves disease. TCR beta libraries were built with iRepertoire HTBI primers and Arm-PCR of CDR3 regions. TCRdb re-called the multiplex PCR reads through MiXCR, storing one row per CDR3 protein. There are around 340,000 distinct CDR3 sequences in the sample; around 20% occur only once, and just under 30% lies in the top ten. Time point in this sample: persistent/refractory GD, antithyroid drugs over 5 years with positive TRAb. PBMC-derived RNA was used for the TCR library. Material: peripheral blood mononuclear cells (PBMCs), obtained when the disease was refractory, from a patient treated with antithyroid drugs. These receptors were obtained from a female donor with Graves disease.

This clonotype showed up just a few times. This sequence joins TRBV20-1 and TRBJ1-6; D is unclear. Trimming shortened V by 5 bases and J by 0 bases, and 11 bases separated the two germline ends. The length of the CDR3 is 15 residues. CDR1 is DFQATT, CDR2 SNEGSKA, per germline (reference sequence). In DNA, the CDR3 is TGCAGTGCTCTAGCGGGGAGCTCCTATAATTCACCCCTCCACTTT. Its protein is CSALAGSSYNSPLHF.

V and J are TRBV11-3 and TRBJ2-7, with D maybe TRBD1 (6 bases). With 5 bases removed from V and 6 bases from J, the gap between germline ends came to 14 bases. The CDR3 length is 13 residues. Looked up from germline, CDR1 is SGHNT and CDR2 is YENEEA. CDR3 protein: CASSPGQLTEQYF. The CDR3 DNA reads TGTGCCAGCAGCCCAGGACAGCTCACCGAGCAGTACTTC.

Notes on this clonotype: A junction end diverges from the germline sequence, so it may reflect a read error. The rearrangement uses TRBV6-9 and TRBJ1-1, with D unclear. CDR1 is MNHGY, CDR2 SVAAGI, per germline. This CDR3 comprises 14 residues. The CDR3 reads CVSSYKVRETEAFF. The CDR3 nucleotides are TGTGTCAGCAGTTACAAGGTCCGAGAGACTGAAGCTTTCTTT.

V usage is TRBV5-1 and J usage is TRBJ2-7, with D maybe TRBD1 (5 bases). The V end lost 0 bases, the J end lost 6 bases, and 13 bases lay between the germline ends. The germline V gene encodes CDR1 SGHRS and CDR2 YFSETQ. The CDR3 has 14 amino acids. The CDR3 spells CASSLEGAPCEQYF. CDR3 DNA sequence: TGCGCCAGCAGCTTGGAAGGGGCCCCCTGCGAGCAGTACTTC.

This clonotype was seen a few times. The rearrangement joins TRBV10-3 to TRBJ1-1; D unresolved. Trimming took 5 bases from V and 2 from J, leaving 18 bases between them. Germline assignment: CDR1 ENHRY and CDR2 SYGVKD. CDR3 size: 16 residues. This CDR3 is CAISPRPAGINTEAFF. The CDR3 DNA is TGTGCCATCAGTCCCAGGCCGGCGGGGATCAACACTGAAGCTTTCTTT.

This clonotype was seen a handful of times. The V gene is TRBV20-1, the J gene TRBJ2-7; D remains unclear. The CDR3 covers 13 residues. The V and J ends lost 6 bases and 0 bases respectively, with 12 bases between them. Germline CDR1 DFQATT, CDR2 SNEGSKA (reference sequence). The CDR3 region is CSAKRGNSYEQYF. Here the CDR3 DNA reads TGCAGTGCCAAACGCGGAAACTCCTACGAGCAGTACTTC.

CDR3 amino acids: CASSFGPPSGYTF. As DNA, the CDR3 is TGCGCCAGCAGCTTCGGACCCCCATCGGGCTACACCTTC. The chain links TRBV5-1 to TRBJ2-4; D gene ambiguous. TRBJ1-2 explains the end of the DNA better; the J call may be wrong. This CDR3 comprises 13 residues. The germline V gene has CDR1 SGHRS and CDR2 YFSETQ.

A few counts support this clonotype. The chain has TRBV2 and TRBJ2-4; 7 bases are shared with TRBD2. The CDR3 is 17 amino acids. The germline CDR1 and CDR2 sequences are SNHLY and FYNNEI. V shed 5 bases, J shed 1 base, and the junction held 11 bases outside the gene matches. The CDR3 spells CASSPGTIFMAKNIQYF. The CDR3 nucleotides are TGTGCCAGCAGTCCCGGGACTATATTTATGGCCAAAAACATTCAGTACTTC.

This clonotype was detected ten times or more. This rearrangement joins TRBV6-1 to TRBJ1-1, with D possibly TRBD1 on 6 matching bases. Trimming pared 4 bases from V and 11 bases from J, leaving 14 bases between. The CDR3 length is 12 residues. Germline V gene data show CDR1 as MNHNS and CDR2 as SASEGT. As DNA, the CDR3 is TGTGCCAGCAGTGGGAGACAGGAAACGGCTTTCTTT. It is translated as CASSGRQETAFF.

The V call is TRBV6-1, the J call TRBJ1-5; TRBD1 agrees at 7 bases. Trimming removed 5 bases from V and 5 bases from J; junction bases left unmatched: 15. This CDR3 comprises 17 residues. Germline loops: CDR1 MNHNS, CDR2 SASEGT. The CDR3 spells CASSPHFGLTGDQPQHF. DNA for the CDR3: TGTGCCAGCAGTCCACACTTCGGCCTAACAGGGGATCAGCCCCAGCATTTT.

The chain has TRBV7-8 and TRBJ2-7; 7 nucleotides line up with TRBD2. V trimming: 1 base; J trimming: 9 bases; junction bases outside the gene matches: 3. The germline V gene encodes CDR1 SGHVS and CDR2 FQNEAQ. This CDR3 contains 12 residues. As DNA, the CDR3 is TGTGCCAGCAGCTTAGTTTCGGGGGGGCAGTACTTC. It yields the protein CASSLVSGGQYF.

This clonotype has only a few counts. The CDR3 region is CASGRVGVQPQHF. As DNA, the CDR3 is TGTGCCAGCGGCCGGGTGGGAGTACAGCCCCAGCATTTT. This chain uses TRBV27 with TRBJ1-5; D not resolved. Germline V gene sequence: CDR1 MNHEY, CDR2 SMNVEV (reference sequence). This CDR3 comprises 13 residues. Trimming stripped 8 bases from V and 7 bases from J, with 15 bases between.

This clonotype appeared a few times. The chain carries TRBV6-1 and TRBJ1-2, with TRBD1 matching 10 bases. V gave up 7 bases and J gave up 2 bases; unmatched junction bases: 10. Germline V gives CDR1 MNHNS, CDR2 SASEGT. This CDR3 has 16 residues. The CDR3 region is CASTTIPGQGNYGYTF. The CDR3 DNA reads TGTGCCAGCACCACAATTCCGGGACAGGGGAACTATGGCTACACCTTC.

As concerns this clonotype: This may stem from a read error, because a much larger clone lies one nucleotide away. The chain combines TRBV11-2 with TRBJ2-5; D is undetermined. The CDR3 sequence is 12 residues long. Germline-derived CDR1 and CDR2 are SGHAT and FQNNGV. DNA of the CDR3: TGTGCCTGCAGCCAGAGGACCGGGACCCAGTACTTC. Translation: CACSQRTGTQYF.